The 23 T cell receptor beta chains given below trace back to one sample, sequenced in a study of shared clonotypes between healthy human individuals. Here immunoSEQ multiplex PCR was the method, and the copy in TCRdb shows in-frame clones only, minus some. This table holds 950,000 to 1,200,000 clones, 77% found once. The source material was memory CD4+ T cells from PBMCs. Subset specified: CD45RA-negative fraction. The receptor source for this set is a man aged 18 to 30 in good health. Some clones in this sample may be carry-over from other donors' samples.

The V and J genes are TRBV30 and TRBJ1-6; D call uncertain. The germline V gene encodes CDR1 GTSNPN and CDR2 SVGIG (reference sequence). Between the trimmed V and J ends, which lost 3 bases and 9 bases, there was a span of 9 bases. The CDR3 sequence is 12 residues long. The CDR3 nucleotides read TGTGCCTGGAGGATGGAAGGTTCACCCCTCCACTTT. The encoded protein is CAWRMEGSPLHF.

This chain links TRBV5-1 with TRBJ2-3; 10 nucleotides agree with TRBD2. The CDR3 loop spans 16 amino acids. The V and J ends lost 0 bases and 6 bases, in that order; junction bases with no gene match: 7. Germline loops: CDR1 SGHRS, CDR2 YFSETQ. CDR3 DNA sequence: TGCGCCAGCAGCTTGGAAGCTAGCGGGAGATGGGATACGCAGTATTTT. Its translation is CASSLEASGRWDTQYF.

V is TRBV19 and J is TRBJ2-7, with 14 positions matching TRBD2. The CDR3 loop spans 16 amino acids. J lost 6 bases, V lost 3 bases, and 7 bases had no gene match. The germline gives CDR1 LNHDA, CDR2 SQIVND (reference sequence). The CDR3, as DNA: TGTGCCAGTAGTATGTTTGGGACTAGCGGGAGTATCGAGCAGTACTTC. Encoded protein: CASSMFGTSGSIEQYF.

This clone was picked up one time. CDR3 amino acids: CASSPKRTDTQYF. In DNA, the CDR3 is TGTGCCAGCAGTCCGAAACGCACAGATACGCAGTATTTT. This chain connects TRBV27 to TRBJ2-3, with unresolved D. The CDR3 contains 13 residues. The germline V and J ends were trimmed by 5 bases and 1 base, with 7 bases remaining between them. CDR1 and CDR2 from the germline V gene are MNHEY and SMNVEV (reference sequence).

V gene TRBV18 combines with J gene TRBJ2-1; either TRBD1 or TRBD2 may fit D (6 bases each). The CDR3 consists of 13 residues. The germline CDR1 and CDR2 sequences are KGHSH and LQKENI. V shed 4 bases and J shed 6 bases, with 10 bases lying between them. CDR3 sequence reads: CASSQGGSNEQFF. In DNA form, the CDR3 reads TGTGCCAGCTCACAGGGGGGAAGCAATGAGCAGTTCTTC.

The rearrangement joins TRBV6-5 to TRBJ1-3; no reliable D call. The CDR3 spans 14 residues. V was shortened by 6 bases and J by 0 bases, with 9 bases between the two germline ends. CDR1 is MNHEY, CDR2 SVGAGI, per germline. The chain's CDR3 is CASRKQNSGNTIYF. The CDR3 nucleotides are TGTGCCAGCAGGAAACAGAACTCTGGAAACACCATATATTTT.

Only one count was recorded for this clone. A read error may explain this, as a much larger clone is one base away. The same CDR3 can be traced to other DNA sequences in this sample. The CDR3 loop reads CASSYGTGLEKLFF. Here the CDR3 DNA reads TGTGCCAGCAGTTACGGGACAGGGCTTGAAAAACTGTTTTTC. The gene calls are TRBV6-6 and TRBJ1-4; 9 nucleotides agree with TRBD1. This CDR3 is built from 14 residues. CDR1 is MNHNY and CDR2 is SVGAGI in the germline V gene (reference sequence).

This clone was seen just once. V is TRBV5-8 and J is TRBJ2-3; TRBD1 matches at 9 bases. CDR1 is SGHTS, CDR2 YDEGEE, per germline. Trimming at V came to 4 bases and at J to 10 bases, leaving 10 bases not matched to a gene. The CDR3 has 14 amino acids. CDR3 loop: CASSPQGARGAQYF. CDR3 DNA sequence: TGTGCCAGCAGCCCACAGGGGGCTAGGGGGGCGCAGTATTTT.

For this clone: Other DNA sequences in this specimen translate into the identical CDR3. The rearrangement uses TRBV9 and TRBJ2-7, with D perhaps matching TRBD1 or TRBD2 (5 bases each). The CDR3 loop spans 15 amino acids. Germline CDR1 SGDLS, CDR2 YYNGEE. The V end was cut by 0 bases, the J end by 2 bases, with 12 bases between. CDR3: CASSVGGGLAYEQYF. The CDR3 bases are TGTGCCAGCAGCGTAGGGGGCGGGCTAGCCTACGAGCAGTACTTC.

In regard to this clone: Within the sample, other DNA sequences also encode this same CDR3. The rearrangement uses TRBV5-5 and TRBJ1-3; possibly TRBD1 for D (6 bases). The CDR3 is 15 residues long. CDR1 SGHKS and CDR2 YYEKEE come from the germline V gene (reference sequence). V was cut by 4 bases and J by 1 base, with 12 bases left in between. CDR3 residues: CASSLLTGSGNTIYF. CDR3 DNA sequence: TGTGCCAGCAGCCTATTAACAGGGTCTGGAAACACCATATATTTT.

The V call is TRBV5-1, the J call TRBJ2-5; the D gene is possibly TRBD1 (6 bases). This CDR3 comprises 12 residues. The V gene lost 7 bases and the J gene lost 3 bases, with 10 bases spanning the gap. From germline, CDR1 is SGHRS and CDR2 YFSETQ. CDR3 bases: TGCGCCAGCGAGGACAGTAAAGAGACCCAGTACTTC. It yields the protein CASEDSKETQYF.

The chain couples TRBV28 to TRBJ2-1; 9 nucleotides align to TRBD2. The CDR3 covers 15 residues. Losses at the gene ends were 2 bases for V and 3 bases for J; bases not matched to a gene: 2. In germline, CDR1 is MDHEN, CDR2 SYDVKM. In DNA form, the CDR3 reads TGTGCCAGCAGTTTAGGGACTAGCCGCTACAATGAGCAGTTCTTC. Residues: CASSLGTSRYNEQFF.

The J gene is TRBJ2-7, the V gene TRBV7-3, with D hard to call. CDR3 size: 13 residues. Germline CDR1 and CDR2: SGHTA and FQGTGA. The V and J ends lost 1 base and 1 base respectively, with 5 bases between them. This CDR3 reads CASSLIGSYEQYF. CDR3 nucleotide sequence: TGTGCCAGCAGCTTAATTGGATCCTACGAGCAGTACTTC.

The chain has TRBV6-1 and TRBJ2-5; D is perhaps TRBD1 (5 bases). Germline V gene lookup returns CDR1 MNHNS and CDR2 SASEGT. This CDR3 has 13 amino acids. Between the trimmed V and J ends, which lost 5 bases and 2 bases, there was a span of 9 bases. The CDR3 DNA follows: TGTGCCAGCAGTCGCCGACAGCAAGAGACCCAGTACTTC. It codes for CASSRRQQETQYF.

V usage is TRBV28 and J usage is TRBJ2-7, with 9 bases identical to TRBD1. The CDR3 has 14 amino acids. Germline CDR1 is MDHEN and CDR2 is SYDVKM. J was trimmed by 9 bases and V by 5 bases; bases with no gene match: 11. CDR3 sequence: CASSTTRQGGTQYF. The CDR3, as DNA: TGTGCCAGCAGTACTACCAGACAGGGGGGTACGCAGTACTTC.

This clone was seen a few times. The chain couples TRBV28 to TRBJ2-7, with 7 bases matching TRBD2. Germline assignment: CDR1 MDHEN and CDR2 SYDVKM. The CDR3 sequence is 15 residues long. Trimming at V came to 2 bases and at J to 1 base, leaving 5 bases not matched to a gene. The CDR3 loop reads CASSLLSGRSYEQYF. The CDR3 coding sequence is TGTGCCAGCAGTTTACTCTCCGGGAGGTCCTACGAGCAGTACTTC. Complete variable domain (other parts from reference TRBV28 and TRBJ2-7): DVKVTQSSRYLVKRTGEKVFLECVQDMDHENMFWYRQDPGLGLRLIYFSYDVKMKEKGDIPEGYSVSREKKERFSLILESASTNQTSMYLCASSLLSGRSYEQYFGPGTRLTVT.

V gene TRBV6-5 combines with J gene TRBJ2-5; 12 bases fit TRBD2. Germline CDR1 is MNHEY and CDR2 is SVGAGI. The CDR3 is made up of 15 amino acids. The junction had 3 bases not matched to a gene; V was cut back by 5 bases and J by 2 bases. DNA for the CDR3: TGTGCCAGCAGTCAAACTAGCGGGAGGCAAGAGACCCAGTACTTC. Protein product: CASSQTSGRQETQYF.

V and J are TRBV28 and TRBJ1-3; 7 nucleotides align to TRBD1. The V gene's germline CDR1 is MDHEN and CDR2 SYDVKM. The CDR3 is 14 amino acids. The ends lost 6 bases at V and 3 bases at J; junction bases unmatched: 5. CDR3 region: CASSRDRVGNTIYF. Written as DNA, the CDR3 is TGTGCCAGCAGCCGAGACAGGGTTGGAAACACCATATATTTT.

The rearrangement joins TRBV10-3 to TRBJ1-1; perhaps TRBD1 as D (5 bases). With 4 bases removed from V and 5 bases from J, the gap between germline ends came to 11 bases. Germline V CDR1 and CDR2: ENHRY, SYGVKD. This CDR3 spans 13 amino acids. CDR3 sequence: CAISVGGETEAFF. DNA for the CDR3: TGTGCCATCAGTGTTGGGGGTGAGACTGAAGCTTTCTTT.

This chain connects TRBV7-9 to TRBJ2-5; 7 nucleotides match TRBD2. This CDR3 has 17 residues. After removal of 5 bases from V and 9 bases from J, the junction contained 21 bases not matched to a gene. CDR1 and CDR2 (germline): SEHNR, FQNEAQ (reference sequence). CDR3 in amino acids: CASSPPRAASGPGAQYF. As DNA, the CDR3 is TGTGCCAGCAGCCCCCCTCGAGCGGCTAGCGGACCTGGGGCCCAGTACTTC.

The V gene is TRBV2, the J gene TRBJ2-5, with 8 positions matching TRBD2. The J call may be wrong; the DNA end is better matched by TRBJ2-7. CDR3 length: 13 residues. Per the germline V gene, CDR1 is SNHLY and CDR2 is FYNNEI. In DNA form, the CDR3 reads TGTGCCAGCAGTATTCTAGCGGGCTACGAGCAGTACTTC. It codes for CASSILAGYEQYF.

This chain's CDR3 is CASSMRDGYYGYTF. For the CDR3, the DNA is TGCGCCAGCAGCATGAGGGACGGCTACTATGGCTACACCTTC. The chain employs TRBV5-1 and TRBJ1-2, with D tentatively TRBD1 (5 bases). There are 14 residues in the CDR3. Trimming pared 4 bases from V and 3 bases from J, leaving 13 bases between. CDR1 is SGHRS and CDR2 is YFSETQ in the germline V gene.

The J gene is TRBJ2-3, the V gene TRBV7-9, with D uncertain. V was trimmed by 2 bases and J by 6 bases, leaving 9 bases between them. CDR1 is SEHNR and CDR2 is FQNEAQ in the germline V gene (reference sequence). The CDR3 contains 13 residues. CDR3 loop: CASSLNLPDTQYF. CDR3 DNA sequence: TGTGCCAGCAGCTTAAACCTCCCCGATACGCAGTATTTT.